The rows below give T cell receptor beta chains drawn from one sample of a study of blood T cell repertoires in COVID-19. Libraries were prepared by immunoSEQ multiplex PCR; TCRdb keeps only in-frame clonotypes and omits some of them. The sample lists about 370,000 clones; 70% to 90% were seen once. Source material: peripheral blood. Source of these receptors: a woman in her thirties with COVID-19, enrolled during active disease. Each CDR3 is given with its conserved first and last residue. A D gene is named only where the DNA matches it firmly. Clone sizes are given selectively: once, few, many, or a class where the clone is expanded.

v_call	clone_size	d_call	j_call	cdr3_aa	cdr3_nt
TRBV21-1	NA	NA	TRBJ1-2	CASSARGYGYTF	TGTGCCAGCAGTGCCAGGGGGTATGGCTACACCTTC
TRBV7-2	NA	NA	TRBJ2-7	CASSKARESSEQYF	TGTGCCAGCAGTAAGGCGAGGGAGTCGAGCGAGCAGTACTTC
TRBV19	once	NA	TRBJ2-1	CASSILLNSYNEQFF	TGTGCCAGTAGTATCCTACTTAACTCCTACAATGAGCAGTTCTTC
TRBV15	NA	NA	TRBJ2-6	CATSRPGGADFANVLTF	TGTGCCACCAGCAGACCAGGCGGGGCGGATTTCGCCAACGTCCTGACTTTC
TRBV2	NA	NA	TRBJ2-5	CASSVSSEETQYF	TGTGCCAGCAGTGTATCGAGCGAAGAGACCCAGTACTTC
TRBV29-1	NA	NA	TRBJ1-1	CSVVPRGVRNTEAFF	TGCAGCGTTGTCCCCAGGGGAGTTCGGAACACTGAAGCTTTCTTT
TRBV21-1	NA	NA	TRBJ2-1	CASSPCRGTYNEQFF	TGTGCCAGCAGCCCTTGCAGGGGAACCTACAATGAGCAGTTCTTC
TRBV13	NA	TRBD2	TRBJ2-5	CASSWTSGSRYQETQYF	TGTGCCAGCAGCTGGACTAGCGGGAGCAGGTACCAAGAGACCCAGTACTTC
TRBV6-5	few	TRBD1	TRBJ1-4	CASSYGTGYGEKLFF	TGTGCCAGCAGTTACGGGACAGGGTACGGTGAAAAACTGTTTTTT
TRBV7-2	few	NA	TRBJ1-3	CASTREGGSGNTIYF	TGTGCCAGCACCCGGGAAGGGGGTTCTGGAAACACCATATATTTT
TRBV7-9	NA	TRBD2	TRBJ2-3	CASIAGGLTDTQYF	TGTGCCAGCATAGCGGGAGGGCTCACAGATACGCAGTATTTT
TRBV7-9	NA	NA	TRBJ1-1	CASSSRSSNTEAFF	TGTGCCAGCAGCTCCCGGAGTTCGAACACTGAAGCTTTCTTT
TRBV20-1	NA	TRBD1	TRBJ1-2	CSAKQGYGYTF	TGCAGTGCTAAACAGGGGTACGGCTACACCTTC
TRBV28	NA	TRBD2	TRBJ2-5	CASSWGGQETQYF	TGTGCCAGCAGTTGGGGGGGCCAAGAGACCCAGTACTTC
TRBV3-1/TRBV3-2	NA	TRBD1	TRBJ1-1	CASSRDRGAEAFF	TGTGCCAGCAGCAGGGACAGGGGCGCTGAAGCTTTCTTT
TRBV9	NA	NA	TRBJ2-3	CASSARGTQYF	TGTGCCAGCAGCGCCCGAGGGACGCAGTATTTT
TRBV7-2	NA	NA	TRBJ2-7	CASSPQGTLSYEQYF	TGTGCCAGCAGCCCACAGGGCACCCTCTCCTACGAGCAGTACTTC
TRBV5-1	NA	NA	TRBJ2-3	CASSSGAKTTDTQYF	TGCGCCAGCAGCTCAGGGGCGAAAACCACAGATACGCAGTATTTT
TRBV10-3	once	TRBD1	TRBJ1-3	CAISEQGATGGNTIYF	TGTGCCATCAGTGAGCAGGGGGCAACCGGGGGAAACACCATATATTTT
TRBV24-1	NA	TRBD2	TRBJ2-1	CATSDAGLAVDNEQFF	TGTGCCACCAGTGATGCGGGACTAGCAGTTGACAATGAGCAGTTCTTC
TRBV19	NA	TRBD1	TRBJ1-6	CASTPVTGGGNSPLHF	TGTGCCAGTACTCCCGTGACAGGGGGCGGAAATTCACCCCTCCACTTT
TRBV24-1	once	NA	TRBJ1-1	CATSQGNTEAFF	TGTGCCACCAGCCAGGGGAACACTGAAGCTTTCTTT
TRBV25-1	once	NA	TRBJ2-6	CASRGAGANVLTF	TGTGCCAGTCGCGGGGCGGGGGCCAACGTCCTGACTTTC
TRBV11-3	NA	NA	TRBJ1-1	CASSLNRDTEAFF	TGTGCCAGCAGCTTAAACAGGGACACTGAAGCTTTCTTT
TRBV27	once	NA	TRBJ2-1	CASSLGSLRTTSLREQFF	TGTGCCAGCAGTTTAGGGTCATTGAGGACTACTTCTTTACGCGAGCAGTTCTTC
TRBV4-3	NA	TRBD2	TRBJ2-1	CASSQDIPGTSAYNEQFF	TGCGCCAGCAGCCAAGATATCCCCGGGACTAGCGCCTACAATGAGCAGTTCTTC
TRBV29-1	NA	NA	TRBJ1-2	CSVENRENYGYTF	TGCAGCGTTGAAAACAGAGAGAACTATGGCTACACCTTC
TRBV7-2	NA	NA	TRBJ2-7	CASSLSISYEQYF	TGTGCCAGCAGCTTATCCATCTCCTACGAGCAGTACTTC
TRBV7-9	NA	NA	TRBJ2-2	CASSPAGFGELFF	TGTGCCAGCAGCCCCGCAGGGTTCGGGGAGCTGTTTTTT
TRBV13	NA	TRBD2	TRBJ2-3	CASSFRQLAATLYGTDTQYF	TGTGCCAGCAGCTTCCGCCAACTAGCGGCAACGCTATACGGCACAGATACGCAGTATTTT
TRBV12-3/TRBV12-4	once	NA	TRBJ2-7	CASSGYDEQYF	TGTGCCAGCAGCGGGTATGACGAGCAGTACTTC